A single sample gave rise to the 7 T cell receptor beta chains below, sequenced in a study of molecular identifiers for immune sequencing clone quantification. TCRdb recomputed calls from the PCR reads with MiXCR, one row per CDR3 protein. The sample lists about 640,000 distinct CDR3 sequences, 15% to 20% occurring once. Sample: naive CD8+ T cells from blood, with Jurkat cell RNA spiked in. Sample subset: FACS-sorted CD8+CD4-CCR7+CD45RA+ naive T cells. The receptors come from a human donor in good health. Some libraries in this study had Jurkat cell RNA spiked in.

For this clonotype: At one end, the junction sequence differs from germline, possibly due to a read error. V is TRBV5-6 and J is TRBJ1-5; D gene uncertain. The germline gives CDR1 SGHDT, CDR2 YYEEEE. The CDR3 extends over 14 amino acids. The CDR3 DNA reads TGTGCCAGCAGCCTACCGGGGAGCAATCAGCCCCGGCGTTTT. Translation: CASSLPGSNQPRRF.

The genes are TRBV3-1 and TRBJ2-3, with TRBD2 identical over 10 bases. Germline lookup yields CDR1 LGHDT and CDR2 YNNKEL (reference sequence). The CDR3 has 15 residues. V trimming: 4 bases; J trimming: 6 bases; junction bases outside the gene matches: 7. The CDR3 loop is CASSPSGGAGDTQYF. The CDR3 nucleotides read TGTGCCAGCAGCCCCAGCGGGGGGGCTGGGGATACGCAGTATTTT.

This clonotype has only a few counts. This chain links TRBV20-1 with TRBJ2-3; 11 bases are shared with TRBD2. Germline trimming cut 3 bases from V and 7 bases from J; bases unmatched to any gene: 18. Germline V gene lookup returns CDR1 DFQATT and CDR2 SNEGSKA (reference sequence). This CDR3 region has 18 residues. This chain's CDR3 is CSASFQNLIAGGLYTQYF. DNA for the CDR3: TGCAGTGCTAGCTTCCAGAACCTTATAGCGGGGGGGCTCTATACGCAGTATTTT.

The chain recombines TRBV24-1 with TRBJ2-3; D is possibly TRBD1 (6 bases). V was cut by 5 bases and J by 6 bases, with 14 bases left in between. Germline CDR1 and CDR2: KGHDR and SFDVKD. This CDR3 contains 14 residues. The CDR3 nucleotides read TGTGCCACCAGTGGCTCAAGGGGGTATGATACGCAGTATTTT. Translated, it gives CATSGSRGYDTQYF.

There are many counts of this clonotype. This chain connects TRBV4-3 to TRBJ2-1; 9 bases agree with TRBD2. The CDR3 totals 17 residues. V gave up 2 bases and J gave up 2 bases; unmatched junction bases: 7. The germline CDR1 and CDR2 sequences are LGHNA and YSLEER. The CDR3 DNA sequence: TGCGCCAGCAGCCAAAGATTCGCGGGAGGGCCCTACAATGAGCAGTTCTTC. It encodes CASSQRFAGGPYNEQFF.

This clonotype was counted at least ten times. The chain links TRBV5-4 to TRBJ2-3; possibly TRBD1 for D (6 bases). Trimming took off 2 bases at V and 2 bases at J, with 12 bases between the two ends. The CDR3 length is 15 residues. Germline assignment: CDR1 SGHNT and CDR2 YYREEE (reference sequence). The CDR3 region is CASSFSGAHTDTQYF. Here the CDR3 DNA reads TGTGCCAGCAGCTTCTCAGGGGCCCACACAGATACGCAGTATTTT.

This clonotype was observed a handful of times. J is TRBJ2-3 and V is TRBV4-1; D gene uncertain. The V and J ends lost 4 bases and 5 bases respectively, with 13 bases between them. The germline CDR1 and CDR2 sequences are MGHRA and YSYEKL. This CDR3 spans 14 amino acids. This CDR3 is CASSLSLGLDTQYF. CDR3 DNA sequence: TGCGCCAGCAGCCTAAGTCTTGGTTTAGATACGCAGTATTTT.